These 5 T cell receptor beta chains came from one sample sequenced in a study of brain T cells in children with intractable seizures. The repertoire was sequenced with immunoSEQ multiplex PCR; TCRdb's copy has only in-frame clones and lacks some. Among about 320,000 clones listed, roughly 92% were seen once. Time point meaning: blood from clinic visit 5 months post-surgery; TSC patient then seizure free. Material: peripheral blood, obtained roughly 5 months after surgery. The source is a boy under three years old with tuberous sclerosis and intractable seizures.

V gene TRBV3-1 (or the pseudogene TRBV3-2) combines with J gene TRBJ2-1; 7 positions match TRBD1. The CDR3 contains 12 residues. Germline loops: CDR1 LGHDT, CDR2 YNNKEL (reference sequence). V lost 3 bases to trimming and J lost 15 bases; unmatched junction nucleotides: 8. Here the CDR3 DNA reads TGTGCCAGCAGCCATTTTGACAGGGCAATGTTCTTC. Protein product: CASSHFDRAMFF.

CDR3 in amino acids: CASSYGGRGNTIYF. The CDR3 nucleotides are TGTGCCAGCAGTTACGGGGGGCGGGGGAACACCATATATTTT. The V gene is TRBV6-5, the J gene TRBJ1-3, with TRBD1 as a possible D gene (6 bases). CDR3 length: 14 residues. CDR1 and CDR2 from the germline V gene are MNHEY and SVGAGI. The V gene lost 2 bases and the J gene lost 7 bases, with 12 bases spanning the gap.

The chain links TRBV2 to TRBJ2-1; 10 nucleotides agree with TRBD2. The CDR3 consists of 15 residues. The V segment lost 6 bases and the J segment 5 bases; nucleotides outside the gene matches: 7. Germline lookup yields CDR1 SNHLY and CDR2 FYNNEI. CDR3 in DNA: TGTGCCAGCAGGCCCACAGCGGGGGGGGACAATGAGCAGTTCTTC. Its translation is CASRPTAGGDNEQFF.

The genes are TRBV2 and TRBJ1-6; D is perhaps TRBD1 (6 bases). The CDR3 loop spans 13 amino acids. The ends were cut back, 11 bases at V and 5 bases at J, with 13 bases in the middle. Germline loops: CDR1 SNHLY, CDR2 FYNNEI. CDR3 nucleotide sequence: TGTGCCGGGGGGGCGGGACATAATTCACCCCTCCACTTT. Its translation is CAGGAGHNSPLHF.

The chain uses TRBV24-1 and TRBJ2-5; D may correspond to TRBD1 or TRBD2 (5 bases each). Trimming took off 4 bases at V and 5 bases at J, with 19 bases between the two ends. Germline V gene lookup returns CDR1 KGHDR and CDR2 SFDVKD. The CDR3 extends over 16 amino acids. The CDR3 DNA reads TGTGCCACCAGTGACCACGGCGACGGGGACCCCGAGACCCAGTACTTC. It is translated as CATSDHGDGDPETQYF.